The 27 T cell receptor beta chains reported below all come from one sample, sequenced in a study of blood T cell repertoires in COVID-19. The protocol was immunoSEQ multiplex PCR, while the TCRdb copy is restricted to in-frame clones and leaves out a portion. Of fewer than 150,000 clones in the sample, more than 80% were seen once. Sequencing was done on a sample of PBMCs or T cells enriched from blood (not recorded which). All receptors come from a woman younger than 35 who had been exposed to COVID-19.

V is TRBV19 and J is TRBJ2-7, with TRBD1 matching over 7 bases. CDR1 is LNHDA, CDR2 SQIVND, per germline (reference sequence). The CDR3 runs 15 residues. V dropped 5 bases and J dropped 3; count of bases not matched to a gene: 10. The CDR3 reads CASSPDRDSRYEQYF. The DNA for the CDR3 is TGTGCCAGTAGTCCGGACCGGGACAGTCGCTACGAGCAGTACTTC.

In DNA form, the CDR3 reads TGTGCCAGCAGCCGCCAGACAGGGAACTATGGCTACACCTTC. Translated, it gives CASSRQTGNYGYTF. The rearrangement joins TRBV14 to TRBJ1-2, with 7 bases identical to TRBD1. The germline V gene has CDR1 SGHDN and CDR2 FVKESK. This CDR3 has 14 amino acids. Trimming removed 4 bases from V and 2 bases from J; junction bases left unmatched: 4. The whole variable domain, filled in from reference TRBV14 and TRBJ1-2, reads EAGVTQFPSHSVIEKGQTVTLRCDPISGHDNLYWYRRVMGKEIKFLLHFVKESKQDESGMPNNRFLAERTGGTYSTLKVQPAELEDSGVYFCASSRQTGNYGYTFGSGTRLTVV.

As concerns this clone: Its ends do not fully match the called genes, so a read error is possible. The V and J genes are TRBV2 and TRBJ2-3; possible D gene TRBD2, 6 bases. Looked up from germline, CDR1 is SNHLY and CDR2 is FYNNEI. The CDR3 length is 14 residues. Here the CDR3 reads CASREADYTDTQYF. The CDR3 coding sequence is TGTGCCAGCAGGGAAGCGGACTACACAGATACGCAGTATTTT.

In nucleotides, the CDR3 is TGTGCCAGCAGTTTATATCGGGGGGCGAACACTGAAGCTTTCTTT. Translation gives CASSLYRGANTEAFF. The gene calls are TRBV27 and TRBJ1-1; D perhaps matches TRBD1 (6 bases). CDR1 is MNHEY and CDR2 is SMNVEV in the germline V gene (reference sequence). This CDR3 contains 15 residues. Deletions cut 1 base from V and 1 base from J, with 10 bases between.

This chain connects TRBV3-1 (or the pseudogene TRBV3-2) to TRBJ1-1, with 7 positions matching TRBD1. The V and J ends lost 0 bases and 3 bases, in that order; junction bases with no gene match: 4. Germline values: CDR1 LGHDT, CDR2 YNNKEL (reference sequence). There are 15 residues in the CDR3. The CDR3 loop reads CASSQDPGGYTEAFF. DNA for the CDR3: TGTGCCAGCAGCCAAGACCCAGGGGGGTACACTGAAGCTTTCTTT.

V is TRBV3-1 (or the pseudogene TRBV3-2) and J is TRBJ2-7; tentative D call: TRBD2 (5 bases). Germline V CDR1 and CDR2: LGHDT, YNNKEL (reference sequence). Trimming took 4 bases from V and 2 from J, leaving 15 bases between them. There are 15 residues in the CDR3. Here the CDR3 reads CASSPDGGVTYEQYF. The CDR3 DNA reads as TGTGCCAGCAGCCCCGATGGAGGCGTAACCTACGAGCAGTACTTC.

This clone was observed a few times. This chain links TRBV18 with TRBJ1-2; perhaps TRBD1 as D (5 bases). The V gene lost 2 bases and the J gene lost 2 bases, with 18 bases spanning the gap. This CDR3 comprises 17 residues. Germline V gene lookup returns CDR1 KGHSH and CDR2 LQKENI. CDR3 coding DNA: TGTGCCAGCTCACCAAACCGGTTGACAGATTTGAACTATGGCTACACCTTC. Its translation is CASSPNRLTDLNYGYTF.

Here the CDR3 reads CASSSVLTGPSPLHF. Written as DNA, the CDR3 is TGTGCCAGCAGTTCGGTACTCACAGGGCCCTCGCCCCTCCACTTT. The V and J genes are TRBV6-5 and TRBJ1-6, with D tentatively TRBD1 (6 bases). CDR1 and CDR2 (germline): MNHEY, SVGAGI. The V and J ends lost 4 bases and 13 bases respectively, with 20 bases between them. CDR3 length: 15 amino acids.

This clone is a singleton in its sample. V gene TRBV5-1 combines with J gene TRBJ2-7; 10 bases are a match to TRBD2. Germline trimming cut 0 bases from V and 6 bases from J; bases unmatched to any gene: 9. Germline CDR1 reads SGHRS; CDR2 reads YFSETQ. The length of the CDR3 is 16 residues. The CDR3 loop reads CASSLAASGSTGEQYF. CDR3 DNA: TGCGCCAGCAGCTTGGCGGCTAGCGGGAGTACAGGCGAGCAGTACTTC.

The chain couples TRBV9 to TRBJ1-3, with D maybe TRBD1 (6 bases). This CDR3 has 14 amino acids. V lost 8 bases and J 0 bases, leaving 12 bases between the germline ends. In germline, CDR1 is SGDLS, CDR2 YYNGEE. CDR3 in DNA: TGTGCCAGTACAGGGTCGAGCTCTGGAAACACCATATATTTT. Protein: CASTGSSSGNTIYF.

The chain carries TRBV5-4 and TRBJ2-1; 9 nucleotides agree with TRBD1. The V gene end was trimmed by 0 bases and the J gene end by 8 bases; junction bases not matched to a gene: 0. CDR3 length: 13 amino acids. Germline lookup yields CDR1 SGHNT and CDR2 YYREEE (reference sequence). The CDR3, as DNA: TGTGCCAGCAGCTTGGACAGGGGGCATGAGCAGTTCTTC. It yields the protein CASSLDRGHEQFF.

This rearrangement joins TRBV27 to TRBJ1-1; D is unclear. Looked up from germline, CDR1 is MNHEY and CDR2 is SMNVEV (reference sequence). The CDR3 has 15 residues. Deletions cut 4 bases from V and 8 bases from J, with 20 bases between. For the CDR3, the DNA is TGTGCCAGCAGTTCCAATTCCCCCGGGAGGAGCGAAGCTTTCTTT. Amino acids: CASSSNSPGRSEAFF.

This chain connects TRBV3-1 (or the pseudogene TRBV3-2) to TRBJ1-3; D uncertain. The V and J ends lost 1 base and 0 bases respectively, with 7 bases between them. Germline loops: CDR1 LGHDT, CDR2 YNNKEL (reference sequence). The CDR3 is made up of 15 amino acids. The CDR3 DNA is TGTGCCAGCAGCCAAGTTGAACTCTCTGGAAACACCATATATTTT. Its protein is CASSQVELSGNTIYF.

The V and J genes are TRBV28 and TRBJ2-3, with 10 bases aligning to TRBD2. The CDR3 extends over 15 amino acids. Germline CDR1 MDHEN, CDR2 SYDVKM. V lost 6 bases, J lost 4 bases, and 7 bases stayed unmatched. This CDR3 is CASSQGLAGADTQYF. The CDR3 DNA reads TGTGCCAGCAGCCAGGGGCTAGCGGGAGCAGATACGCAGTATTTT. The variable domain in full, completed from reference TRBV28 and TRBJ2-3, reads DVKVTQSSRYLVKRTGEKVFLECVQDMDHENMFWYRQDPGLGLRLIYFSYDVKMKEKGDIPEGYSVSREKKERFSLILESASTNQTSMYLCASSQGLAGADTQYFGPGTRLTVL.

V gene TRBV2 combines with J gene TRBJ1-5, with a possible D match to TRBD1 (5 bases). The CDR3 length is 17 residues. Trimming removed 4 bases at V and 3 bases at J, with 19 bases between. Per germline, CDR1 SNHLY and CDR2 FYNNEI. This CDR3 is CASSVPEDSPHNQPQHF. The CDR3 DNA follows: TGTGCCAGCAGTGTCCCAGAAGACAGCCCCCACAATCAGCCCCAGCATTTT.

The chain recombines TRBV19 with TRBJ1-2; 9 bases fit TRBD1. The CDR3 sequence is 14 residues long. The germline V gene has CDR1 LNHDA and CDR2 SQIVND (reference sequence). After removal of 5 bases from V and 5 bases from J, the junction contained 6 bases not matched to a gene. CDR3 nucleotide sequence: TGTGCCAGTAGTCCGGACAGGGGTGTGTATGGCTACACCTTC. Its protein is CASSPDRGVYGYTF. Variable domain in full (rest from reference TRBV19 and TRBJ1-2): DGGITQSPKYLFRKEGQNVTLSCEQNLNHDAMYWYRQDPGQGLRLIYYSQIVNDFQKGDIAEGYSVSREKKESFPLTVTSAQKNPTAFYLCASSPDRGVYGYTFGSGTRLTVV.

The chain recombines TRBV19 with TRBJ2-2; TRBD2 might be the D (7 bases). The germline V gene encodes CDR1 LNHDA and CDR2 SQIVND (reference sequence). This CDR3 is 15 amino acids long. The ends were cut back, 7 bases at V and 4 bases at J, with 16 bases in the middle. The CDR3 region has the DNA TGTGCCAGTAAGGAGGGGGGGGCGGGCACCGGGGAGCTGTTTTTT. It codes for CASKEGGAGTGELFF.

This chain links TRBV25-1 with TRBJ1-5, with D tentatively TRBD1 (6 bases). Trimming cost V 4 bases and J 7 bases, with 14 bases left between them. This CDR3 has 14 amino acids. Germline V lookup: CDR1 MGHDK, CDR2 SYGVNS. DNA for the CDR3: TGTGCCAGCAGTGGAGAGGGGGAGGGCCAGCCCCAGCATTTT. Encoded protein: CASSGEGEGQPQHF.

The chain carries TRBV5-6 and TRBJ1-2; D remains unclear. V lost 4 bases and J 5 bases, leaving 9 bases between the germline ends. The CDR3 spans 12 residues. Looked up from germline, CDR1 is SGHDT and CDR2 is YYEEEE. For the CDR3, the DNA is TGTGCCAGCAGCCCCGGTGAATATGGCTACACCTTC. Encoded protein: CASSPGEYGYTF.

The CDR3 spells CATSRGHQNTGELFF. The CDR3 coding sequence is TGTGCCACCAGCCGGGGACACCAGAACACCGGGGAGCTGTTTTTT. The rearrangement uses TRBV15 and TRBJ2-2, with a possible D match to TRBD1 (6 bases). Germline lookup yields CDR1 LNHNV and CDR2 YYDKDF (reference sequence). The CDR3 is 15 residues long. Trimming shortened V by 5 bases and J by 1 base, and 11 bases separated the two germline ends. Looking up the rest from reference TRBV15 and TRBJ2-2 gives the full variable domain: DAMVIQNPRYQVTQFGKPVTLSCSQTLNHNVMYWYQQKSSQAPKLLFHYYDKDFNNEADTPDNFQSRRPNTSFCFLDIRSPGLGDTAMYLCATSRGHQNTGELFFGEGSRLTVL.

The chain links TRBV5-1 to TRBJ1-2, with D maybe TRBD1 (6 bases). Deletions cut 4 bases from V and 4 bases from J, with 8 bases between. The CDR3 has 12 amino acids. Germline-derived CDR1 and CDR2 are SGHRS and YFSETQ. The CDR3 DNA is TGCGCCAGCAGCCCGGACAGCTATGGCTACACCTTC. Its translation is CASSPDSYGYTF.

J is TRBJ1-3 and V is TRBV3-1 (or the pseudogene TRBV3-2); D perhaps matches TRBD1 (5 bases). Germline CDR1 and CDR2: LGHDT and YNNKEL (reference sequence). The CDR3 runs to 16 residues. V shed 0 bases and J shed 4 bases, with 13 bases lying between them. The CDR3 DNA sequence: TGTGCCAGCAGCCAAGATGGGGGAGGGCTAGGAAACACCATATATTTT. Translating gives CASSQDGGGLGNTIYF.

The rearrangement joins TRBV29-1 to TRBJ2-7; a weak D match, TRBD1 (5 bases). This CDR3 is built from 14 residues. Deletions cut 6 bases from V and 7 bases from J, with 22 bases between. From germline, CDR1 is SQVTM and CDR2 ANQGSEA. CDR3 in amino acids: CSVLRSQGAEEQYF. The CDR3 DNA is TGCAGCGTCCTCCGGAGTCAAGGGGCTGAAGAGCAGTACTTC.

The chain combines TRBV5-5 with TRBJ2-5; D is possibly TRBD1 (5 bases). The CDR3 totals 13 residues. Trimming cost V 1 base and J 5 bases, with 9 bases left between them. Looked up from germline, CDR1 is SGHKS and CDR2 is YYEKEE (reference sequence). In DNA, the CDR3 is TGTGCCAGCAGCTTGATAGGGGTTGAGACCCAGTACTTC. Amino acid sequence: CASSLIGVETQYF.

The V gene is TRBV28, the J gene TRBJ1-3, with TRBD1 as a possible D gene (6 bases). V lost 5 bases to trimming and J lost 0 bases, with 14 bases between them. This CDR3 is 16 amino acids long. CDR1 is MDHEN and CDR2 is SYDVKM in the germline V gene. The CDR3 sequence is CASSPGTLISGNTIYF. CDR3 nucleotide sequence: TGTGCCAGCAGTCCGGGGACACTAATCTCTGGAAACACCATATATTTT. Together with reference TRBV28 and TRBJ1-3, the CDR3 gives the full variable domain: DVKVTQSSRYLVKRTGEKVFLECVQDMDHENMFWYRQDPGLGLRLIYFSYDVKMKEKGDIPEGYSVSREKKERFSLILESASTNQTSMYLCASSPGTLISGNTIYFGEGSWLTVV.

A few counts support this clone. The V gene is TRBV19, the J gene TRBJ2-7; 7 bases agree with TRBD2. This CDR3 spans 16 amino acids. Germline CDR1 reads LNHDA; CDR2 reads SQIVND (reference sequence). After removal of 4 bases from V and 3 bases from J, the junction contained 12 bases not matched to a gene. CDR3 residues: CASSTFEWEGVYEQYF. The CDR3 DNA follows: TGTGCCAGTAGTACTTTTGAATGGGAGGGCGTCTACGAGCAGTACTTC.

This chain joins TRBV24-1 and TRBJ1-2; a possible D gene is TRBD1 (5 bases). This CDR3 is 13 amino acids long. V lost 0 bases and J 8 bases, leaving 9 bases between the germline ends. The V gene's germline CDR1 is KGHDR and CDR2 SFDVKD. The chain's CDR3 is CATSDLPGDGYTF. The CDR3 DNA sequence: TGTGCCACCAGTGATTTGCCGGGGGACGGCTACACCTTC.